This T cell receptor (beta chain) was sequenced for a study of OX40 agonist ivuxolimab in advanced cancers. CDR1 MNHEY and CDR2 SMNVEV come from the germline V gene (reference sequence). This CDR3 spans 16 amino acids. Germline trimming cut 6 bases from V and 4 bases from J; bases unmatched to any gene: 12. Study-wide results and caveats: At 0.1-3.0 mg/kg, partial responders had clonal expansion among the lowest observed.

A note on this clone: The antigen remains unidentified.

The table came from immunoSEQ multiplex PCR; TCRdb's copy has only in-frame clones and leaves some out. The data contain roughly 50,000 clones, nearly 80% of them singletons. Blood sampling took place at baseline, cycle 4 day 1, and cycle 7 day 1. The receptor was isolated from an adult with an advanced solid tumor such as melanoma, head and neck, liver or kidney cancer. The chain combines TRBV27 with TRBJ2-1, with 7 bases aligning to TRBD2. The input for sequencing was CD4+ or CD8+ T cells sorted from blood, taken in a trial of the OX40 agonist ivuxolimab. DNA for the CDR3: TGTGCCAGCAGCCGGGGGAGGGATGGGGTTTACAATGAGCAGTTCTTC. This gives the protein CASSRGRDGVYNEQFF.